Listed below are T cell receptor beta chains from one sample, sequenced in a study of cytomegalovirus exposure and HLA in healthy donors. This table comes from immunoSEQ multiplex PCR, and its TCRdb copy is limited to in-frame clones, with some not included. The sample includes 100,000 to 150,000 clones, under 85% of them seen just once. The sample taken for sequencing was PBMCs. All receptors come from a woman in her 50s in good health and CMV-seropositive. Each CDR3 is given without its conserved first and last residue. Not all rows give a size; the values are once, few, many and, for expanded clones, a class.

J: TRBJ1-2
V: TRBV5-6
size: .
CDR3: ASSWDPGRGDLGYT

J: TRBJ2-3
V: TRBV21-1
size: .
CDR3: ALIGGATDTQY

J: TRBJ1-2
V: TRBV29-1
size: once
CDR3: SHDAGQGVPT

J: TRBJ2-2
V: TRBV7-3
size: .
CDR3: ASSLTGGGTGELF

J: TRBJ2-5
V: TRBV5-4
size: .
CDR3: ASSLMTGVRETQY

J: TRBJ1-3
V: TRBV4-1
size: once
CDR3: ASSQDFNSRGNTIY

J: TRBJ2-5
V: TRBV5-1
size: .
CDR3: ASSSPEGLRETQY

J: TRBJ1-6
V: TRBV4-3
size: .
CDR3: ASSQSRGWSSPLH

J: TRBJ1-2
V: TRBV5-4
size: .
CDR3: ASSFGGAPGTGYGYT

J: TRBJ2-7
V: TRBV5-1
size: .
CDR3: ASSSAYEQY

J: TRBJ2-6
V: TRBV11-2
size: .
CDR3: ASSLDGQLSVLT

J: TRBJ2-7
V: TRBV28
size: .
CDR3: ASSTRDTPYEQY

J: TRBJ1-2
V: TRBV6-5
size: .
CDR3: ASMGYGNYGYT

J: TRBJ1-5
V: TRBV4-3
size: .
CDR3: ASSPDRARNQPQH

J: TRBJ1-6
V: TRBV5-5
size: .
CDR3: ASSPVSGQQNSPLH

J: TRBJ1-2
V: TRBV6-5
size: .
CDR3: ASSYPPRGFGYT

J: TRBJ1-4
V: TRBV15
size: few
CDR3: ATSRGGSNEKLF

J: TRBJ1-2
V: TRBV14
size: .
CDR3: ASSQADRGALDYGYT

J: TRBJ2-3
V: TRBV5-8
size: .
CDR3: ASSLTQGTDTQY

J: TRBJ2-1
V: TRBV2
size: .
CDR3: ASNPGGAGGAYNEQF